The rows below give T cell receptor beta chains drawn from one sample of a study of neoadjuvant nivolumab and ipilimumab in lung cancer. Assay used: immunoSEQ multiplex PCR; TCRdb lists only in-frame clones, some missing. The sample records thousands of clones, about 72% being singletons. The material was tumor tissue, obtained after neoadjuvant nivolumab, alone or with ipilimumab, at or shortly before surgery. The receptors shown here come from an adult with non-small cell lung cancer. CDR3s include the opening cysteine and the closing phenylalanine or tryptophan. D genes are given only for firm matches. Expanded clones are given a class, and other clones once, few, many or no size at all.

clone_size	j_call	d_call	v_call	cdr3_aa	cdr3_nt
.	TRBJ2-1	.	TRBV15	CATSGGSSYNEQFF	TGTGCCACCAGCGGCGGCTCCTCCTACAATGAGCAGTTCTTC
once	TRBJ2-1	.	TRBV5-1	CASSLGLDFNEQFF	TGCGCCAGCAGCTTGGGACTAGATTTCAATGAGCAGTTCTTC
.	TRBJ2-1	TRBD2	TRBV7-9	CASSLATGLAVNEQFF	TGTGCCAGCAGCTTAGCTACGGGACTAGCCGTCAATGAGCAGTTCTTC
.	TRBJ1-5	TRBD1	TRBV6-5	CASAGGRNQPQHF	TGTGCCAGCGCAGGGGGCCGGAATCAGCCCCAGCATTTT
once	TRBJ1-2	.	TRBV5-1	CASSLDRVPMQGYTF	TGCGCCAGCAGCTTGGATAGGGTTCCCATGCAAGGCTACACCTTC
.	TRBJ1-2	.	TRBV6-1	CASSQQGSEGYTF	TGTGCCAGCAGTCAACAGGGATCGGAGGGCTACACCTTC
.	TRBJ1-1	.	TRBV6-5	CASSPQGNTEAFF	TGTGCCAGCAGCCCACAGGGGAACACTGAAGCTTTCTTT
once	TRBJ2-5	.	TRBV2	CASSDWETQYF	TGTGCCAGCAGTGATTGGGAGACCCAGTACTTC
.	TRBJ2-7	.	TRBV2	CASSEQGLNEQYF	TGTGCCAGCAGTGAACAGGGTCTGAACGAGCAGTACTTC
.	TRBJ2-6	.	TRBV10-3	CAISESRGSSGANVLTF	TGTGCCATCAGTGAGTCCCGGGGAAGCTCTGGGGCCAACGTCCTGACTTTC
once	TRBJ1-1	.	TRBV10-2	CASSEFRGYILGGTEAFF	TGCGCCAGCAGTGAATTTCGGGGATATATTCTGGGGGGGACTGAAGCTTTCTTT
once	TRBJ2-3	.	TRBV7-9	CASSPSGNTDTQYF	TGTGCCAGCAGCCCCAGCGGTAACACAGATACGCAGTATTTT
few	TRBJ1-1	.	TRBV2	CASRPGWGNTEAFF	TGTGCCAGCAGACCAGGCTGGGGTAACACTGAAGCTTTCTTT
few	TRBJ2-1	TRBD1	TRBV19	CASSMVGQGFDNEQFF	TGTGCCAGTAGTATGGTAGGACAGGGGTTTGACAATGAGCAGTTCTTC
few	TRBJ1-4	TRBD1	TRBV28	CATARQGTEKLFF	TGTGCCACCGCCCGACAGGGAACTGAAAAACTGTTTTTT
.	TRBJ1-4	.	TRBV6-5	CASSGSGRRGEKLFF	TGTGCCAGCAGCGGTTCAGGGAGACGAGGGGAAAAACTGTTTTTT
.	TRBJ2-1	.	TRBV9	CASSVVLQGEQFF	TGTGCCAGCAGCGTAGTGTTACAGGGTGAGCAGTTCTTC
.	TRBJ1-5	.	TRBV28	CASSFAGIKQPQHF	TGTGCCAGCAGTTTTGCGGGGATCAAGCAGCCCCAGCATTTT
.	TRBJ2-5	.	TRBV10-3	CAIGNSASSETQYF	TGTGCCATCGGGAACAGTGCTTCTTCAGAGACCCAGTACTTC
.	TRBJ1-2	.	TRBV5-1	CASNQEQGTLNGYTF	TGCGCCAGCAATCAGGAACAGGGAACTCTCAATGGCTACACCTTC
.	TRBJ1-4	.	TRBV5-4	CASSLGGTNEKLFF	TGTGCCAGCAGCTTGGGGGGAACTAATGAAAAACTGTTTTTT
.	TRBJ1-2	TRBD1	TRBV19	CASSDAGTGANYGYTF	TGTGCCAGTAGTGACGCCGGGACAGGGGCTAACTATGGCTACACCTTC
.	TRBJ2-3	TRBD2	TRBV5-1	CASSLSLAGGTDTQYF	TGCGCCAGCAGCTTGAGTCTAGCGGGAGGAACAGATACGCAGTATTTT
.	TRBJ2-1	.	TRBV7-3	CASSPPGEEQFF	TGTGCCAGCAGCCCCCCCGGGGAGGAGCAGTTCTTC
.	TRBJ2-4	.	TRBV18	CASSPGQNIQYF	TGTGCCAGCTCACCTGGACAAAACATTCAGTACTTC
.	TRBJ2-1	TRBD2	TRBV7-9	CASSFGTSQFNEQFF	TGTGCCAGCAGCTTTGGGACTAGTCAATTCAATGAGCAGTTCTTC
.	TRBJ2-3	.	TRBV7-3	CASSLGSSTDTQYF	TGTGCCAGCAGTCTGGGTTCTAGCACAGATACGCAGTATTTT
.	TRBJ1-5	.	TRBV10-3	CAISPGDSNQPQHF	TGTGCCATCAGCCCCGGGGATAGCAATCAGCCCCAGCATTTT
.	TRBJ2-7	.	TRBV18	CASSLRASYEQYF	TGTGCCAGCTCACTAAGGGCGTCCTACGAGCAGTACTTC
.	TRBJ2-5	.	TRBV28	CASSLQGIQETQYF	TGTGCCAGCAGTTTACAAGGGATTCAAGAGACCCAGTACTTC
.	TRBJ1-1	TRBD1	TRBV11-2	CASSPWTGETEAFF	TGTGCCAGCAGCCCCTGGACAGGGGAAACTGAAGCTTTCTTT
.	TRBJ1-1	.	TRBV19	CASSIPALGGNTEAFF	TGTGCCAGTAGTATCCCGGCCCTAGGGGGGAACACTGAAGCTTTCTTT
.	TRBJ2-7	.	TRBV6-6	CASSYLRDYEQYF	TGTGCCAGCAGTTATCTCCGGGACTACGAGCAGTACTTC
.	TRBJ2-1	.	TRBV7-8	CASSLAPRNGPNEQFF	TGTGCCAGCAGCTTAGCGCCGAGAAACGGACCCAATGAGCAGTTCTTC
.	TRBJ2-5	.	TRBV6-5	CATMVGETQYF	TGTGCCACAATGGTGGGAGAGACCCAGTACTTC
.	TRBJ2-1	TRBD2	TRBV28	CASTPRGRSYNEQFF	TGTGCCAGCACTCCCCGCGGGAGGTCCTACAATGAGCAGTTCTTC
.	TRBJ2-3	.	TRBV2	CASSPEVTSTDTQYF	TGTGCCAGCAGCCCCGAAGTTACTAGCACAGATACGCAGTATTTT
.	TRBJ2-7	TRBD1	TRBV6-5	CASSRQGPYEQYF	TGTGCCAGCAGCAGACAGGGACCCTACGAGCAGTACTTC
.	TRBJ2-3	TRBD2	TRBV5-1	CASSRLAALKESTDTQYF	TGCGCCAGCAGCAGACTAGCGGCCCTTAAAGAAAGCACAGATACGCAGTATTTT
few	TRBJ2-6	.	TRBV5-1	CASTTGPSGANVLTF	TGCGCCAGCACAACAGGTCCCTCTGGGGCCAACGTCCTGACTTTC
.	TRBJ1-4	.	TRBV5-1	CASSLAAGPEKLFF	TGCGCCAGCAGCTTGGCAGCTGGACCGGAAAAACTGTTTTTT